These T cell receptor beta chains were read from a single sample in a study of blood T cell repertoires in COVID-19. TCRdb's table, derived via immunoSEQ multiplex PCR, lists solely in-frame clones and lacks some. Among about 370,000 clones listed, roughly nine tenths were seen once. Sequenced material: peripheral blood. All receptors come from a woman aged 30 to 39 with COVID-19, enrolled during active disease. Both conserved end residues are part of each CDR3. A D gene is named only where the DNA matches it firmly. The size of a clone is reported for some rows only, either as once, few or many, or as a class for expanded clones.

cdr3_length: 11
j_call: TRBJ2-1
v_call: TRBV19
clone_size: few
d_call: .
cdr3_aa: CATLQGNEQFF
cdr3_nt: TGTGCCACCCTACAGGGCAATGAGCAGTTCTTC

cdr3_length: 14
j_call: TRBJ2-3
v_call: TRBV27
clone_size: .
d_call: TRBD2
cdr3_aa: CASRSPGRPDTQYF
cdr3_nt: TGTGCCAGCAGGTCCCCCGGGAGGCCAGATACGCAGTATTTT

cdr3_length: 16
j_call: TRBJ2-5
v_call: TRBV24-1
clone_size: .
d_call: TRBD1
cdr3_aa: CATSDGTGGAEETQYF
cdr3_nt: TGTGCCACCAGTGACGGGACAGGGGGCGCGGAGGAGACCCAGTACTTC

cdr3_length: 16
j_call: TRBJ2-3
v_call: TRBV18
clone_size: .
d_call: TRBD1
cdr3_aa: CASSPPGTGGTSTQYF
cdr3_nt: TGTGCCAGCTCACCGCCCGGGACAGGGGGGACGAGTACGCAGTATTTT

cdr3_length: 14
j_call: TRBJ2-3
v_call: TRBV24-1
clone_size: .
d_call: .
cdr3_aa: CATSESGSLDTQYF
cdr3_nt: TGTGCCACCAGTGAGTCGGGATCTCTAGATACGCAGTATTTT

cdr3_length: 15
j_call: TRBJ1-5
v_call: TRBV28
clone_size: .
d_call: .
cdr3_aa: CASSPLTGGNQPQHF
cdr3_nt: TGTGCCAGCAGCCCGTTGACCGGGGGCAATCAGCCCCAGCATTTT

cdr3_length: 14
j_call: TRBJ1-1
v_call: TRBV19
clone_size: .
d_call: .
cdr3_aa: CASSEQVVETEAFF
cdr3_nt: TGTGCCAGTAGTGAACAGGTGGTAGAAACTGAAGCTTTCTTT

cdr3_length: 15
j_call: TRBJ1-6
v_call: TRBV28
clone_size: .
d_call: .
cdr3_aa: CASSLSQGQTSPLHF
cdr3_nt: TGTGCCAGCAGTTTATCACAGGGTCAGACTTCACCCCTCCACTTT

cdr3_length: 13
j_call: TRBJ2-1
v_call: TRBV11-3
clone_size: .
d_call: TRBD2
cdr3_aa: CASSPRDYYEQFF
cdr3_nt: TGTGCCAGCAGCCCTCGGGACTACTATGAGCAGTTCTTC

cdr3_length: 11
j_call: TRBJ2-7
v_call: TRBV6-5
clone_size: .
d_call: .
cdr3_aa: CAGGRGYEQYF
cdr3_nt: TGTGCCGGTGGCAGGGGCTACGAGCAGTACTTC

cdr3_length: 17
j_call: TRBJ2-5
v_call: TRBV7-8
clone_size: .
d_call: TRBD2
cdr3_aa: CASSSTVAGTPVETQYF
cdr3_nt: TGTGCCAGCAGCTCCACCGTAGCGGGAACCCCTGTTGAGACCCAGTACTTC

cdr3_length: 11
j_call: TRBJ2-1
v_call: TRBV10-3
clone_size: .
d_call: .
cdr3_aa: CATTGDNEQFF
cdr3_nt: TGTGCCACAACAGGTGACAATGAGCAGTTCTTC

cdr3_length: 14
j_call: TRBJ1-5
v_call: TRBV5-4
clone_size: .
d_call: .
cdr3_aa: CASSVQGSNQPQHF
cdr3_nt: TGTGCCAGCAGCGTTCAGGGGAGCAATCAGCCCCAGCATTTT

cdr3_length: 14
j_call: TRBJ1-5
v_call: TRBV5-4
clone_size: .
d_call: .
cdr3_aa: CASSSTEEDQPQHF
cdr3_nt: TGTGCCAGCAGCTCTACGGAGGAAGATCAGCCCCAGCATTTT

cdr3_length: 19
j_call: TRBJ1-1
v_call: TRBV6-1
clone_size: .
d_call: TRBD1
cdr3_aa: CASSEALGGTGSLNTEAFF
cdr3_nt: TGTGCCAGCAGTGAAGCGCTTGGTGGGACAGGGTCATTGAACACTGAAGCTTTCTTT

cdr3_length: 14
j_call: TRBJ1-2
v_call: TRBV29-1
clone_size: .
d_call: .
cdr3_aa: CSVDPAGVGYGYTF
cdr3_nt: TGCAGCGTTGATCCGGCGGGGGTTGGCTATGGCTACACCTTC

cdr3_length: 14
j_call: TRBJ2-5
v_call: TRBV19
clone_size: .
d_call: .
cdr3_aa: CASSIQGVRETQYF
cdr3_nt: TGTGCCAGTAGTATCCAGGGTGTTAGGGAGACCCAGTACTTC

cdr3_length: 18
j_call: TRBJ2-3
v_call: TRBV11-2
clone_size: .
d_call: TRBD2
cdr3_aa: CASSLDPWAGGSTDTQYF
cdr3_nt: TGTGCCAGCAGCTTAGACCCTTGGGCGGGGGGGTCCACAGATACGCAGTATTTT

cdr3_length: 17
j_call: TRBJ2-7
v_call: TRBV4-2
clone_size: .
d_call: .
cdr3_aa: CASSHYYSGVSSYEQYF
cdr3_nt: TGTGCCAGCAGCCACTACTATTCCGGAGTCAGCTCCTACGAGCAGTACTTC

cdr3_length: 15
j_call: TRBJ1-1
v_call: TRBV18
clone_size: .
d_call: TRBD1
cdr3_aa: CASSPPTGGNTEAFF
cdr3_nt: TGTGCCAGCTCACCCCCGACAGGGGGGAACACTGAAGCTTTCTTT

cdr3_length: 18
j_call: TRBJ1-2
v_call: TRBV6-1
clone_size: .
d_call: .
cdr3_aa: CASSERSPPGLIGFGYTF
cdr3_nt: TGTGCCAGCAGTGAACGCTCCCCTCCAGGGCTCATCGGATTTGGCTACACCTTC

cdr3_length: 16
j_call: TRBJ2-5
v_call: TRBV4-3
clone_size: .
d_call: TRBD2
cdr3_aa: CASSQNDAGGQETQYF
cdr3_nt: TGCGCCAGCAGCCAAAACGATGCGGGGGGGCAAGAGACCCAGTACTTC

cdr3_length: 15
j_call: TRBJ2-6
v_call: TRBV9
clone_size: .
d_call: .
cdr3_aa: CASSGLSSGANVLTF
cdr3_nt: TGTGCCAGCAGCGGACTAAGCTCTGGGGCCAACGTCCTGACTTTC

cdr3_length: 16
j_call: TRBJ2-7
v_call: TRBV9
clone_size: few
d_call: TRBD1
cdr3_aa: CASSVGWTGPPYEQYF
cdr3_nt: TGTGCCAGCAGCGTAGGGTGGACAGGCCCACCCTACGAGCAGTACTTC

cdr3_length: 17
j_call: TRBJ2-3
v_call: TRBV2
clone_size: .
d_call: TRBD2
cdr3_aa: CASSDEPSGRARNTQYF
cdr3_nt: TGTGCCAGCAGCGACGAACCTAGCGGGAGGGCAAGAAATACGCAGTATTTT

cdr3_length: 15
j_call: TRBJ2-5
v_call: TRBV10-3
clone_size: .
d_call: TRBD1
cdr3_aa: CAIRNGQGARETQYF
cdr3_nt: TGTGCCATCAGGAACGGACAGGGGGCACGAGAGACCCAGTACTTC

cdr3_length: 15
j_call: TRBJ2-3
v_call: TRBV7-2
clone_size: .
d_call: TRBD2
cdr3_aa: CASRLAGGGTDTQYF
cdr3_nt: TGTGCCAGCCGACTAGCGGGAGGAGGGACAGATACGCAGTATTTT

cdr3_length: 14
j_call: TRBJ2-1
v_call: TRBV4-1
clone_size: .
d_call: .
cdr3_aa: CASSQDLFPSEQFF
cdr3_nt: TGCGCCAGCAGCCAAGATTTGTTTCCGTCTGAGCAGTTCTTC

cdr3_length: 13
j_call: TRBJ1-1
v_call: TRBV6-6
clone_size: .
d_call: .
cdr3_aa: CASSYAGHTEAFF
cdr3_nt: TGTGCCAGCAGTTACGCAGGGCACACTGAAGCTTTCTTT